A selection of T cell receptor beta chains follows, all from one sample in a study of response to subunit inactivated influenza vaccine. TCRdb reanalysed the RT-PCR reads using MiXCR and keeps one entry per CDR3 protein. The sample has hundreds of thousands of distinct CDR3 sequences, 15% to 19% seen once. The sample was PBMCs from blood, taken about 12 days after vaccination. The receptors come from a man aged 45 to 65 who received an inactivated influenza vaccine. The CDR3 runs from the conserved cysteine through the conserved F or W. Each record gives: V gene, D gene, clone size, J gene, CDR3 DNA, CDR3 protein. The D gene is left open where the match is weak. Only some rows state a clone size, as once, few, many or a class for expanded clones.

v_call: TRBV5-6
d_call: TRBD2
clone_size: many
j_call: TRBJ2-2
cdr3_nt: TGTGCCAGCAGCTGGAGCGGGGGAGGCACCGGGGAGCTGTTTTTT
cdr3_aa: CASSWSGGGTGELFF

v_call: TRBV7-2
d_call: .
clone_size: few
j_call: TRBJ2-2
cdr3_nt: TGTGCCAGCAGTCCCAGGCCCCCGAACACCGGGGAGCTGTTTTTT
cdr3_aa: CASSPRPPNTGELFF

v_call: TRBV12-3/TRBV12-4
d_call: .
clone_size: many
j_call: TRBJ2-1
cdr3_nt: TGTGCCAGCAGTTTATCCCGTGAGCAGTTCTTC
cdr3_aa: CASSLSREQFF

v_call: TRBV12-3/TRBV12-4
d_call: TRBD2
clone_size: few
j_call: TRBJ2-3
cdr3_nt: TGTGCCAGCAGGGGACTAGGCACAGATACGCAGTATTTT
cdr3_aa: CASRGLGTDTQYF

v_call: TRBV5-1
d_call: TRBD2
clone_size: .
j_call: TRBJ2-5
cdr3_nt: TGCGCCAGCAGCGCGGGGGGGATCCAAGAGACCCAGTACTTC
cdr3_aa: CASSAGGIQETQYF

v_call: TRBV7-2
d_call: TRBD2
clone_size: few
j_call: TRBJ2-7
cdr3_nt: TGTGCCAGCAGCCGGAGCGGGGCAGCTACCTACGAGCAGTACTTC
cdr3_aa: CASSRSGAATYEQYF

v_call: TRBV4-2
d_call: .
clone_size: few
j_call: TRBJ2-1
cdr3_nt: TGTGCCAGCAGCCAAGATCCATCGCCGGGGGCCCGTGTTAATGAGCAGTTCTTC
cdr3_aa: CASSQDPSPGARVNEQFF

v_call: TRBV12-3/TRBV12-4
d_call: TRBD1
clone_size: many
j_call: TRBJ2-2
cdr3_nt: TGTGCCAGCAGGGAACAGGGGGTTTCCGGGGAGCTGTTTTTT
cdr3_aa: CASREQGVSGELFF

v_call: TRBV10-3
d_call: TRBD2
clone_size: few
j_call: TRBJ2-3
cdr3_nt: TGTGCCATCAGGGGGACTAGCGATACGCAGTATTTT
cdr3_aa: CAIRGTSDTQYF

v_call: TRBV27
d_call: .
clone_size: few
j_call: TRBJ1-4
cdr3_nt: TGTGCCAGCAGTTTATCGCCTCCCGAAAAACTGTTTTTT
cdr3_aa: CASSLSPPEKLFF

v_call: TRBV3-1
d_call: .
clone_size: few
j_call: TRBJ1-6
cdr3_nt: TGTGCCAGCAGCCAAAATGGGGGGAGCTCCTATAATTCACCCCTCCACTTT
cdr3_aa: CASSQNGGSSYNSPLHF

v_call: TRBV9
d_call: .
clone_size: few
j_call: TRBJ2-7
cdr3_nt: TGTGCCAGCAGCGTGGGGACACATTCCTACGAGCAGTACTTC
cdr3_aa: CASSVGTHSYEQYF

v_call: TRBV20-1
d_call: .
clone_size: .
j_call: TRBJ2-4
cdr3_nt: TGCAGTGCTAGACCAGGGGGGCCGAAAAACATTCAGTACTTC
cdr3_aa: CSARPGGPKNIQYF

v_call: TRBV19
d_call: TRBD1
clone_size: .
j_call: TRBJ2-5
cdr3_nt: TGTGCCAGTAGTATTCACAGGGGGGAGACCCAGTACTTC
cdr3_aa: CASSIHRGETQYF

v_call: TRBV28
d_call: TRBD2
clone_size: few
j_call: TRBJ2-3
cdr3_nt: TGTGCCAGCAGTCCCCTCAGAATTAGCGGGGGCACAGATACGCAGTATTTT
cdr3_aa: CASSPLRISGGTDTQYF

v_call: TRBV7-2
d_call: .
clone_size: .
j_call: TRBJ2-7
cdr3_nt: TGTGCCAGCAGCCCGGGCGACAGATCCTACGAGCAGTACTTC
cdr3_aa: CASSPGDRSYEQYF

v_call: TRBV10-3
d_call: TRBD2
clone_size: few
j_call: TRBJ2-7
cdr3_nt: TGTGCCATCAGTGTACAGCGGGGCGAGCAGTACTTC
cdr3_aa: CAISVQRGEQYF

v_call: TRBV5-6
d_call: TRBD2
clone_size: few
j_call: TRBJ2-7
cdr3_nt: TGTGCCAGCAGCTCTGGACTAGTGAAATACGAGCAGTACTTC
cdr3_aa: CASSSGLVKYEQYF

v_call: TRBV5-4
d_call: .
clone_size: .
j_call: TRBJ1-1
cdr3_nt: TGTGCCAGCAGCTTAGGAAGTGAGACAGTCACTGAAGCTTTCTTT
cdr3_aa: CASSLGSETVTEAFF

v_call: TRBV5-1
d_call: .
clone_size: few
j_call: TRBJ2-2
cdr3_nt: TGCGCCAGCAGCCTGATGGACGTCGCGAACACCGGGGAGCTGTTTTTT
cdr3_aa: CASSLMDVANTGELFF

v_call: TRBV6-5
d_call: .
clone_size: few
j_call: TRBJ2-5
cdr3_nt: TGTGCCAGCGGCAGGGGCCGGGAGACCCAGTACTTC
cdr3_aa: CASGRGRETQYF

v_call: TRBV29-1
d_call: TRBD1
clone_size: few
j_call: TRBJ1-1
cdr3_nt: TGCAGCGTTGAAGGACAGGGAACTGAAGCTTTCTTT
cdr3_aa: CSVEGQGTEAFF

v_call: TRBV20-1
d_call: .
clone_size: .
j_call: TRBJ2-1
cdr3_nt: TGCAGTGCAGGACGTTCCTACAATGAGCAGTTCTTC
cdr3_aa: CSAGRSYNEQFF

v_call: TRBV5-5
d_call: .
clone_size: .
j_call: TRBJ2-1
cdr3_nt: TGTGCCAGCAGCTCTAGCCCCGGGACTTACAATGAGCAGTTCTTC
cdr3_aa: CASSSSPGTYNEQFF

v_call: TRBV6-2/TRBV6-3
d_call: .
clone_size: many
j_call: TRBJ1-1
cdr3_nt: TGTGCCAGCAGTTACTTCCCGGGGACTGAAGCTTTCTTT
cdr3_aa: CASSYFPGTEAFF

v_call: TRBV18
d_call: .
clone_size: many
j_call: TRBJ2-5
cdr3_nt: TGTGCCAGCTCACCTCGGGGTGAAGAGACCCAGTACTTC
cdr3_aa: CASSPRGEETQYF

v_call: TRBV20-1
d_call: TRBD2
clone_size: few
j_call: TRBJ2-1
cdr3_nt: TGCAGTGCTAGAAAAGGACTAGCGGGAGTTGGAGGTTACGGTCGGGATGAGCAGTTCTTC
cdr3_aa: CSARKGLAGVGGYGRDEQFF

v_call: TRBV20-1
d_call: .
clone_size: many
j_call: TRBJ2-1
cdr3_nt: TGCAGTGCTCAACCCCTTTCCAGCTCCTACAATGAGCAGTTCTTC
cdr3_aa: CSAQPLSSSYNEQFF

v_call: TRBV6-2/TRBV6-3
d_call: .
clone_size: few
j_call: TRBJ2-2
cdr3_nt: TGTGCCAGCAGGGGTACGGGACAAGCGAACACCGGGGAGCTGTTTTTT
cdr3_aa: CASRGTGQANTGELFF

v_call: TRBV6-1
d_call: TRBD2
clone_size: many
j_call: TRBJ2-1
cdr3_nt: TGTGCCAGCAGTGAGGGACTAGCGGGGGGCAATGAGCAGTTCTTC
cdr3_aa: CASSEGLAGGNEQFF

v_call: TRBV20-1
d_call: .
clone_size: .
j_call: TRBJ2-5
cdr3_nt: TGCGTCCCACAGGGCGGCGAGACCCAGTACTTC
cdr3_aa: CVPQGGETQYF

v_call: TRBV4-2
d_call: TRBD1
clone_size: few
j_call: TRBJ1-1
cdr3_nt: TGTGCCAGCAGCCGCGCACAGGGACAGGGACACACTGAAGCTTTCTTT
cdr3_aa: CASSRAQGQGHTEAFF

v_call: TRBV7-8
d_call: .
clone_size: .
j_call: TRBJ1-2
cdr3_nt: TGTGCCAGCAGCTTAGTAGCAGCATATGGCTACACCTTC
cdr3_aa: CASSLVAAYGYTF

v_call: TRBV5-1
d_call: TRBD1
clone_size: many
j_call: TRBJ2-2
cdr3_nt: TGCGCCAGCATGGACTCGGGACAGGGGGGAACCGGGGAGCTGTTTTTT
cdr3_aa: CASMDSGQGGTGELFF

v_call: TRBV12-5
d_call: TRBD1
clone_size: .
j_call: TRBJ2-1
cdr3_nt: TGTGCTAGTGGTTTCGGGACAGGGGGCAATGAGCAGTTCTTC
cdr3_aa: CASGFGTGGNEQFF

v_call: TRBV25-1
d_call: .
clone_size: few
j_call: TRBJ1-3
cdr3_nt: TGTGCCAGCAGTGAATCACGGTACTCTGGAAACACCATATATTTT
cdr3_aa: CASSESRYSGNTIYF

v_call: TRBV20-1
d_call: .
clone_size: few
j_call: TRBJ2-7
cdr3_nt: TGCAGTGCTAACGGGGGGCCGTGGGGAGAGCAGTACTTC
cdr3_aa: CSANGGPWGEQYF

v_call: TRBV12-3/TRBV12-4
d_call: .
clone_size: few
j_call: TRBJ2-3
cdr3_nt: TGTGCCAGCAGGAAACAGGGCCATACGCAGTATTTT
cdr3_aa: CASRKQGHTQYF

v_call: TRBV20-1
d_call: TRBD2
clone_size: .
j_call: TRBJ2-3
cdr3_nt: TGCAGTGCTAGGACTATGGGACTAGTAGCAGATACGCAGTATTTT
cdr3_aa: CSARTMGLVADTQYF

v_call: TRBV7-8
d_call: .
clone_size: .
j_call: TRBJ1-4
cdr3_nt: TGTGCCAGCAGCCCTTACTTACGGGACAAGCCCGAAAAGCTGTTTTTT
cdr3_aa: CASSPYLRDKPEKLFF

v_call: TRBV7-2
d_call: TRBD2
clone_size: .
j_call: TRBJ2-1
cdr3_nt: TGTGCCAGCAGCTTGATTAGCGGGAATGAGCAGTTCTTC
cdr3_aa: CASSLISGNEQFF